Shown below are 21 T cell receptor beta chains from a single sample sequenced in a study of T cells after yellow fever vaccination. TCRdb ran MiXCR on the 5' RACE reads and lists one entry per CDR3 protein. The profile shows under 700,000 distinct CDR3 sequences, less than 20% of them singletons. The sample consisted of PBMCs, taken more than 4 days after the first yellow fever vaccination. The receptors derive from a man between 18 and 29 years old who received the YFV17D yellow fever vaccine.

The chain joins TRBV5-1 to TRBJ2-7; the D call may be TRBD1 or TRBD2 (6 bases each). The V end was cut by 5 bases, the J end by 3 bases, with 18 bases between. Per germline, CDR1 SGHRS and CDR2 YFSETQ. The CDR3 length is 15 residues. The chain's CDR3 is CASRHLQEGGYEQYF. Written as DNA, the CDR3 is TGCGCCAGCAGACACCTCCAGGAGGGGGGCTACGAGCAGTACTTC.

This clonotype showed up just a few times. The rearrangement uses TRBV27 and TRBJ1-1, with no clear D. CDR3 length: 14 residues. Germline V gene sequence: CDR1 MNHEY, CDR2 SMNVEV (reference sequence). Trimming shortened V by 7 bases and J by 2 bases, and 14 bases separated the two germline ends. In DNA form, the CDR3 reads TGTGCCAGCACTACTTTCCGGTATAACACTGAAGCTTTCTTT. Translated: CASTTFRYNTEAFF.

This clonotype was detected a few times. The genes are TRBV5-1 and TRBJ2-5, with D possibly being TRBD2 (6 bases). Deletions cut 1 base from V and 5 bases from J, with 12 bases between. The germline V gene has CDR1 SGHRS and CDR2 YFSETQ. CDR3 length: 14 amino acids. CDR3 protein: CASSLRPREETQYF. DNA of the CDR3: TGCGCCAGCAGCTTGAGGCCCCGGGAGGAGACCCAGTACTTC.

This clonotype occurred a few times. The CDR3 DNA sequence: TGTGCCAGCGGGCACAGGGGCCATGAGCAGTTCTTC. Translation: CASGHRGHEQFF. The genes are TRBV12-3 or TRBV12-4 and TRBJ2-1; the match to TRBD1 covers 7 bases. The CDR3 has 12 residues. V lost 8 bases and J lost 8; bases outside the gene matches: 6.

This clonotype was counted only a few times. V is TRBV2 and J is TRBJ2-1, with a tentative D call TRBD2 (6 bases). CDR3 size: 13 residues. CDR1 is SNHLY, CDR2 FYNNEI, per germline. V lost 4 bases and J 6 bases, leaving 10 bases between the germline ends. CDR3 in amino acids: CASSGDSANEQFF. CDR3 sequence (DNA): TGTGCCAGCAGTGGGGACTCCGCCAATGAGCAGTTCTTC. Combining the CDR3 with reference TRBV2 and TRBJ2-1 gives the whole variable domain EPEVTQTPSHQVTQMGQEVILRCVPISNHLYFYWYRQILGQKVEFLVSFYNNEISEKSEIFDDQFSVERPDGSNFTLKIRSTKLEDSAMYFCASSGDSANEQFFGPGTRLTVL.

This clonotype was observed a few times. CDR3 sequence: CASKRGGWTDTQYF. The CDR3 nucleotides read TGTGCCAGCAAGCGGGGGGGCTGGACAGATACGCAGTATTTT. The gene calls are TRBV6-1 and TRBJ2-3; 10 nucleotides align to TRBD2. V trimming: 7 bases; J trimming: 3 bases; junction bases outside the gene matches: 4. CDR1 and CDR2 from the germline V gene are MNHNS and SASEGT. The CDR3 is 14 residues long.

The chain couples TRBV12-3 or TRBV12-4 to TRBJ1-1; D call uncertain. The CDR3 loop spans 12 amino acids. Trimming pared 3 bases from V and 5 bases from J, leaving 7 bases between. Written as DNA, the CDR3 is TGTGCCAGCAGTTTTCAAGAAACTGAAGCTTTCTTT. Residues: CASSFQETEAFF.

The chain employs TRBV24-1 and TRBJ1-2; no clear D gene. From germline, CDR1 is KGHDR and CDR2 SFDVKD. The CDR3 runs 11 residues. Trimming removed 8 bases from V and 4 bases from J, with 7 bases in between. The CDR3 spells CATKTPYGYTF. CDR3 nucleotide sequence: TGTGCCACCAAAACTCCCTATGGCTACACCTTC.

The chain couples TRBV12-3 or TRBV12-4 to TRBJ2-5; TRBD1 matches 8 bases. Trimming cost V 1 base and J 9 bases; bases outside gene matches: 1. CDR3 size: 12 residues. The CDR3: CASSLGQGPQYF. In nucleotides, the CDR3 is TGTGCCAGCAGTTTAGGACAGGGGCCCCAGTACTTC.

This clonotype has more than one count but fewer than ten. V and J are TRBV4-1 and TRBJ2-2, with 8 nucleotides matching TRBD2. Per germline, CDR1 MGHRA and CDR2 YSYEKL. V was clipped by 0 bases and J by 3 bases; unmatched bases: 6. This CDR3 comprises 17 residues. CDR3 protein: CASSQDYGGAYTGELFF. CDR3 nucleotides: TGCGCCAGCAGCCAAGATTACGGGGGGGCGTACACCGGGGAGCTGTTTTTT.

This clonotype was detected a few times. The chain employs TRBV7-2 and TRBJ2-2; D gene uncertain. Trimming took off 8 bases at V and 4 bases at J, with 8 bases between the two ends. The CDR3 spans 12 residues. Germline CDR1 is SGHTA and CDR2 is FQGNSA. The CDR3 DNA follows: TGTGCCAGCTTGATTCCCACCGGGGAGCTGTTTTTT. Translated: CASLIPTGELFF. Based on the CDR3 plus reference TRBV7-2 and TRBJ2-2, the full variable domain is GAGVSQSPSNKVTEKGKDVELRCDPISGHTALYWYRQSLGQGLEFLIYFQGNSAPDKSGLPSDRFSAERTGGSVSTLTIQRTQQEDSAVYLCASLIPTGELFFGEGSRLTVL.

This clonotype was observed at least ten times. The gene calls are TRBV7-2 and TRBJ2-3, with 10 bases identical to TRBD2. The CDR3 length is 17 residues. V lost 2 bases, J lost 0 bases, and 5 bases stayed unmatched. Germline CDR1 and CDR2: SGHTA and FQGNSA. The CDR3 sequence is CASSLSGGADSTDTQYF. DNA of the CDR3: TGTGCCAGCAGCTTAAGCGGGGGGGCGGATAGCACAGATACGCAGTATTTT.

This chain connects TRBV20-1 to TRBJ2-3; tentatively, D is TRBD1 (6 bases). The germline gives CDR1 DFQATT, CDR2 SNEGSKA (reference sequence). V was cut by 6 bases and J by 1 base, with 11 bases left in between. The CDR3 spans 13 residues. CDR3 sequence: CSAKDSRTDTQYF. DNA for the CDR3: TGCAGTGCCAAGGACAGCCGCACAGATACGCAGTATTTT.

The V and J genes are TRBV20-1 and TRBJ2-4, with D perhaps TRBD2 (5 bases). Germline loops: CDR1 DFQATT, CDR2 SNEGSKA (reference sequence). Trimming shortened V by 4 bases and J by 9 bases, and 13 bases separated the two germline ends. This CDR3 region has 12 residues. CDR3 in amino acids: CSANTAGRIQYF. The CDR3 DNA sequence: TGCAGTGCTAACACCGCGGGTCGCATTCAGTACTTC.

Many counts were recorded for this clonotype. For the CDR3, the DNA is TGCGCCAGCAGCTGGGGCGGGCATAGGGGCACAGATACGCAGTATTTT. Translating gives CASSWGGHRGTDTQYF. The chain combines TRBV5-1 with TRBJ2-3, with D possibly being TRBD1 or TRBD2 (5 bases each). Germline assignment: CDR1 SGHRS and CDR2 YFSETQ. This CDR3 region has 16 residues. V was shortened by 3 bases and J by 1 base, with 15 bases between the two germline ends.

This clonotype came up a few times. The V gene is TRBV7-2, the J gene TRBJ2-1; 7 nucleotides match TRBD2. V trimming: 4 bases; J trimming: 7 bases; junction bases outside the gene matches: 13. The CDR3 has 16 amino acids. CDR1 SGHTA and CDR2 FQGNSA come from the germline V gene. CDR3 DNA sequence: TGTGCCAGCAGCTGGGGGATGAGGGAGGGAAGGAATGAGCAGTTCTTC. This translates into CASSWGMREGRNEQFF.

This clonotype was observed a handful of times. The J gene is TRBJ1-1, the V gene TRBV29-1; D not certain. V was shortened by 4 bases and J by 3 bases, with 12 bases between the two germline ends. The germline gives CDR1 SQVTM, CDR2 ANQGSEA. This CDR3 has 13 amino acids. CDR3 loop: CSVVGFLDTEAFF. The DNA of the CDR3 is TGCAGCGTTGTAGGGTTTTTGGACACTGAAGCTTTCTTT.

V usage is TRBV10-3 and J usage is TRBJ2-7; D perhaps matches TRBD2 (5 bases). Between the trimmed V and J ends, which lost 4 bases and 5 bases, there was a span of 12 bases. There are 13 residues in the CDR3. Germline V gives CDR1 ENHRY, CDR2 SYGVKD. The CDR3 bases are TGTGCCATCAGTGGAGGGTCCGGGGACGAGCAGTACGTC. Translated: CAISGGSGDEQYV.

The table lists this clonotype with a few counts. For the CDR3, the DNA is TGCGCCAGCAGCCAAGAAGTCACCTTCTACAATGAGCAGTTCTTC. Translating it yields CASSQEVTFYNEQFF. The chain uses TRBV4-3 and TRBJ2-1; D is unresolved. The germline CDR1 and CDR2 sequences are LGHNA and YSLEER. The CDR3 runs to 15 residues. With 0 bases removed from V and 3 bases from J, the gap between germline ends came to 9 bases.

This rearrangement joins TRBV12-3 or TRBV12-4 to TRBJ1-2; TRBD1 matches 9 bases. The CDR3 covers 12 residues. V trimming: 8 bases; J trimming: 6 bases; junction bases outside the gene matches: 4. The CDR3 bases are TGTGCCAGCCTACAGGGGGCCGATGGCTACACCTTC. It codes for CASLQGADGYTF.

This clonotype occurred a few times. This chain uses TRBV28 with TRBJ2-3, with a tentative D call TRBD2 (5 bases). Germline V gene sequence: CDR1 MDHEN, CDR2 SYDVKM. V was cut by 7 bases and J by 3 bases, with 14 bases left in between. CDR3 length: 14 amino acids. The CDR3 loop is CASNIAGETDTQYF. In nucleotides, the CDR3 is TGTGCCAGCAATATCGCGGGTGAAACAGATACGCAGTATTTT.